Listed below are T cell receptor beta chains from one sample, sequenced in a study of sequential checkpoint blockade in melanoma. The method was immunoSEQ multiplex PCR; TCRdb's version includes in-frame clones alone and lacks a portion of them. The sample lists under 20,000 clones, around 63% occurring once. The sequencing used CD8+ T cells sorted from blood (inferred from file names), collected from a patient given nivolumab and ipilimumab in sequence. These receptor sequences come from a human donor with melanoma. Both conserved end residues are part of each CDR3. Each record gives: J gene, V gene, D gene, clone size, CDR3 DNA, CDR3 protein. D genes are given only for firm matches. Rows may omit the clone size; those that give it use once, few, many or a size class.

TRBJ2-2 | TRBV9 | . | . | TGTGCCAGCAGCCCCGGGGATCACACCGGGGAGCTGTTTTTT | CASSPGDHTGELFF
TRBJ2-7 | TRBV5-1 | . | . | TGCGCCAGCAGCTTGGCCGAGGTAAACGAGCAGTACTTC | CASSLAEVNEQYF
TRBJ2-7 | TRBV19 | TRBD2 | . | TGTGCCAGTAGTATGGGTAGCGGGAGAGAGCAGTACTTC | CASSMGSGREQYF
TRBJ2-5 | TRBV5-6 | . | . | TGTGCCAGCAGCTTGGCCAATGGAGGGAAAGAGACCCAGTACTTC | CASSLANGGKETQYF
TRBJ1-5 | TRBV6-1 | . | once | TGTGCCAGCAGTGAAGCGTTGAGTAATTACAATCAGCCCCAGCATTTT | CASSEALSNYNQPQHF
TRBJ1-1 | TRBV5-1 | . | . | TGCGCCAGCAGCTTGGACAGGGTGACTGAAGCTTTCTTT | CASSLDRVTEAFF
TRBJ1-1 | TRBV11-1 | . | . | TGTGCCAGCAGCTTATATTTGAACACTGAAGCTTTCTTT | CASSLYLNTEAFF
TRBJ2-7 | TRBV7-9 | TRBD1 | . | TGTGCCAGCAGCTTGGATGGGACAGGGAGGTACGAGCAGTACTTC | CASSLDGTGRYEQYF
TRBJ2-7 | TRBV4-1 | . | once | TGCGCCAGCAGCCAAGATAGCCACGAGCAGTACTTC | CASSQDSHEQYF
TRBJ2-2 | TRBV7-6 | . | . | TGTGCCAGCAGCTTAGGAGGGTCCAGCGGGGAGCTGTTTTTT | CASSLGGSSGELFF
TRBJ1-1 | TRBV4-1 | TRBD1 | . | TGCGCCAGCAGCCAGTCGGGACAGGCGAACACTGAAGCTTTCTTT | CASSQSGQANTEAFF
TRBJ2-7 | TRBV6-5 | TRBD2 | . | TGTGCCAGCAGTGGTTGGACTAGCGAGCCCTACGAGCAGTACTTC | CASSGWTSEPYEQYF
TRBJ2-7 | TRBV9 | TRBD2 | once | TGTGCCAGCAGCGTAGGTGGGGGGGCCTACGAGCAGTACTTC | CASSVGGGAYEQYF
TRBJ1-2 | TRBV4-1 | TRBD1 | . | TGCGCCAGCAGCCACTACCAGGGGGCGATGAACGGCTACACCTTC | CASSHYQGAMNGYTF
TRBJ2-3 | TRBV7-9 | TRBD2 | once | TGTGCCAGCAGCACAAGACTAGCGAGGGGCACAGATACGCAGTATTTT | CASSTRLARGTDTQYF
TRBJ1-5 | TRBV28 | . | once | TGTGCCAGCAGTCACGACCCCCTTGGCGGGCCCCAGCATTTT | CASSHDPLGGPQHF
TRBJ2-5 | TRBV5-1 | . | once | TGCGCCAGCAGCTTGGTAGCAGGGGAGGAGACCCAGTACTTC | CASSLVAGEETQYF
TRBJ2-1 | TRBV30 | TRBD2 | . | TGTGCCTGGAGTACTAGCGGGAGCTACAATGAGCAGTTCTTC | CAWSTSGSYNEQFF
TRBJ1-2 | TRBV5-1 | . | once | TGCGCCAGCAGCGTGAACATTTACTATGGCTACACCTTC | CASSVNIYYGYTF
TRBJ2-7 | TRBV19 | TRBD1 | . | TGTGCCAGTAGTCTAACCGGGACAGCCTACGAGCAGTACTTC | CASSLTGTAYEQYF
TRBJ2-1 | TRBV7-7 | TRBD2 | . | TGTGCTAGCAGCCCCGGTCCGGGGGGGTCCTACAATGAGCAGTTCTTC | CASSPGPGGSYNEQFF
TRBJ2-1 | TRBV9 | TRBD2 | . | TGTGCCAGCAGCGCCGGGACTAGCGGGGAGCAGTTCTTC | CASSAGTSGEQFF
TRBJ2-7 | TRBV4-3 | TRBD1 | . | TGCGCCAGCAGCCAAGATCGACAGGGCTCCTACGAGCAGTACTTC | CASSQDRQGSYEQYF
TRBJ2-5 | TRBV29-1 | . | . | TGCAGCGTTGTTTTCTTTAACCAAGAGACCCAGTACTTC | CSVVFFNQETQYF
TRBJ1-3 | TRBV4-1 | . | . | TGCGCCAGCAGCCTTGGACTACCAAGCTCTGGAAACACCATATATTTT | CASSLGLPSSGNTIYF
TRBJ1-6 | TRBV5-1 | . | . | TGCGCCAGCAGCTGGGGGGTAAACTCGGGGGATTCACCCCTCCACTTT | CASSWGVNSGDSPLHF
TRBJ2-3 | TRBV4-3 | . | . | TGCGCCAGCAGCCAAGCTGGCAGGGCGATAGATACGCAGTATTTT | CASSQAGRAIDTQYF
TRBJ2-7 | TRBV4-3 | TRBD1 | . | TGCGCCAGCAGCCAAGGTGTCAGGGGGTATGAGCAGTACTTC | CASSQGVRGYEQYF
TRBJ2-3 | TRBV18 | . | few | TGTGCCAGCTCACCCCCCGCATCACGAGCTAGCACAGATACGCAGTATTTT | CASSPPASRASTDTQYF
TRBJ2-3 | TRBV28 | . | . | TGTGCCAGCAGCCCTAGCCCCCCCACAGATACGCAGTATTTT | CASSPSPPTDTQYF
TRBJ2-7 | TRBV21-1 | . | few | TGTGCCAGCAGCCACGGGGGGGCCGGCTACGAGCAGTACTTC | CASSHGGAGYEQYF
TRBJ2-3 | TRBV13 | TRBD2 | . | TGTGCCAGCAGCCCCGGGACTAGCGGCCGGGATACGCAGTATTTT | CASSPGTSGRDTQYF
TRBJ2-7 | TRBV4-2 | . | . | TGTGCCAGCAGCGCCCGGGGGACAGCGTCCTACGAGCAGTACTTC | CASSARGTASYEQYF
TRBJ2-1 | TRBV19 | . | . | TGTGCCAGTAGTATCCACAAGAGGGCTGAAAATGAGCAGTTCTTC | CASSIHKRAENEQFF
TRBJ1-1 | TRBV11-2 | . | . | TGTGCCAGCAGCGGCCCGGAGGCAGGGGCGAACACTGAAGCTTTCTTT | CASSGPEAGANTEAFF
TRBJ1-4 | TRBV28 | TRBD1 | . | TGTGCCAGCAGTCCCACCGGGACAGGGGCCTGGGCAACTAATGAAAAACTGTTTTTT | CASSPTGTGAWATNEKLFF
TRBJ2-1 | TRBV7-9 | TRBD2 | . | TGTGCCAGCAGCTTAGCACATGCTAGCGGAAATGAGCAGTTCTTC | CASSLAHASGNEQFF
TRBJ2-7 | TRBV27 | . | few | TGTGCCAGCACCGGACGGAGGGAGGCCTACGAGCAGTACTTC | CASTGRREAYEQYF
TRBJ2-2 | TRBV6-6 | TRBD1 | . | TGTGCCAGCAGTTCCCCAGGGGGCGACACCGGGGAGCTGTTTTTT | CASSSPGGDTGELFF
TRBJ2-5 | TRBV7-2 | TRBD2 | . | TGTGCCAGCAGCATACTAGCGGGGGATGGAGAGACCCAGTACTTC | CASSILAGDGETQYF
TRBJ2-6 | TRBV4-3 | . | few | TGCGCCAGCAGCCAAGATGCGTCCTCTGGGGCCAACGTCCTGACTTTC | CASSQDASSGANVLTF